What follows is one T cell receptor beta chain and its context. The germline V gene encodes CDR1 SGHNT and CDR2 YENEEA. This CDR3 region has 15 residues. Trimming took 1 base from V and 4 from J; bases not matched to a gene: 3. As processed by the authors: Amplification of reference gene primers provided the estimated nucleated cell counts. Profiling relied on immunoSEQ multiplex PCR, and the TCRdb table lists in-frame clones only, not all of them. V and J calls plus clone size are reproduced from that table; the DNA served to infer D and trimming. The table shows over 100,000 clones, with about 87% occurring only once. This specimen comes from a study of blood T cell repertoires in COVID-19. The wider study: Acute and convalescent COVID-19 samples came from the United States, Italy and Spain. PBMCs, B-cell-depleted T cells, or T cells were the source of the cDNA or gDNA that made up the material.

The rearrangement joins TRBV11-3 to TRBJ2-2; 7 bases fit TRBD2. The sequenced material came from peripheral blood. This sequence originates from a man aged 45-65 years with acute or convalescent COVID-19. CDR3 residues: CASSLGTRGTGELFF. The CDR3 DNA reads TGTGCCAGCAGCTTAGGGACTAGGGGCACCGGGGAGCTGTTTTTT.